Sequencing of this TCR beta chain was carried out in a study of cytomegalovirus exposure and HLA in healthy donors. PCR was performed using 60 Vbeta and 13 Jbeta primers. Repertoires were generated with immunoSEQ multiplex PCR, while TCRdb's copy carries only in-frame clones and drops some. The sample shows 80,000 or so clones, roughly 70% of them seen only once. Trimming cost V 4 bases and J 0 bases, with 11 bases left between them. The CDR3 totals 15 residues. Germline assignment: CDR1 SGHDT and CDR2 YYEEEE. This chain connects TRBV5-6 to TRBJ2-1; D possibly corresponds to TRBD2 (5 bases). Sequencing used PBMCs. The source is a man in his 60s in good health and CMV-seropositive. The CDR3 is CASSPEALSYNEQFF. CDR3 coding DNA: TGTGCCAGCAGCCCGGAGGCTCTCTCCTACAATGAGCAGTTCTTC. The full variable domain, with the rest looked up from reference TRBV5-6 and TRBJ2-1, is DAGVTQSPTHLIKTRGQQVTLRCSPKSGHDTVSWYQQALGQGPQFIFQYYEEEERQRGNFPDRFSGHQFPNYSSELNVNALLLGDSALYLCASSPEALSYNEQFFGPGTRLTVL.